The T cell receptor (beta chain) described here comes from a study of OX40 agonist ivuxolimab in advanced cancers. The V end was cut by 4 bases, the J end by 1 base, with 14 bases between. CDR1 is SGHRS, CDR2 YFSETQ, per germline. There are 15 residues in the CDR3. Sequenced by immunoSEQ multiplex PCR; TCRdb stores in-frame clones only, minus some. The sample gives 50,000 to 70,000 clones, roughly 84% of which show up once; around 3% is in the top ten. The clonotype was recovered from an adult with an advanced solid tumor such as melanoma, head and neck, liver or kidney cancer. The chain recombines TRBV5-1 with TRBJ1-1, with D tentatively TRBD1 (5 bases). Sample: CD4+ or CD8+ T cells sorted from blood, taken in a trial of the OX40 agonist ivuxolimab. CDR3 amino acids: CASSPKTGGNTEAFF. In DNA, the CDR3 is TGCGCCAGCAGCCCTAAAACGGGGGGGAACACTGAAGCTTTCTTT. Based on the CDR3 plus reference TRBV5-1 and TRBJ1-1, the full variable domain is KAGVTQTPRYLIKTRGQQVTLSCSPISGHRSVSWYQQTPGQGLQFLFEYFSETQRNKGNFPGRFSGRQFSNSRSEMNVSTLELGDSALYLCASSPKTGGNTEAFFGQGTRLTVV.